The present entry profiles one T cell receptor beta chain with its context. Its antigen is unknown. V was clipped by 2 bases and J by 4 bases; unmatched bases: 5. The CDR3 sequence is 14 residues long. Germline loops: CDR1 MNHEY, CDR2 SMNVEV (reference sequence). This entry belongs to a study of T cell responses to AZD1222 COVID-19 vaccine. Study findings and constraints: Mapped onto spike, vaccine-associated CD4 TCRs spanned it and were dominant at 160-218 and 743-854. Only after the peak T cell response were repertoires sampled. Spike-specific TCR breadth and depth were elevated following two AZD1222 doses. In a largely white British group with more females than males, clonal diversity was possibly underestimated.

The method was immunoSEQ multiplex PCR; TCRdb's version includes in-frame clones alone and lacks a portion of them. There are 130,000 or so clones in the sample; about 91% occur only once, and approximately 2% lies in the top ten. The sequence came from an adult in good health. Sequences were derived from peripheral blood, sampled on day 0 of AZD1222 vaccination. V and J are TRBV27 and TRBJ2-7, with 7 bases lining up with TRBD2. The CDR3 bases are TGTGCCAGCAGTTTAGTGCTGGGGGGGTACGAGCAGTACTTC. Translation: CASSLVLGGYEQYF.